The source of this T cell receptor (beta chain) is a study of cytomegalovirus exposure and HLA in healthy donors. With respect to this clone: What it binds is not known.

Study-wide findings and caveats: Fewer than 200 TCR beta chains were listed as cytomegalovirus-associated. A likely sequencing artifact accounted for one observed cluster of highly shared sequence variants. In vitro experiments confirmed that a few CMV-associated chains were specific for CMV antigens.

The germline gives CDR1 MNHEY, CDR2 SMNVEV (reference sequence). The CDR3 length is 16 residues. V was shortened by 6 bases and J by 6 bases, with 24 bases between the two germline ends. Primers for the PCR totalled 60 Vbeta and 13 Jbeta. Per the study methods: Later, roughly 80 million unique TCR beta chains were counted in an analysis, and around 11 million of them were shared. Produced via immunoSEQ multiplex PCR; TCRdb's table is partial and in-frame only. Clone size and V and J calls were adopted from that table, with D and trimming inferred from the DNA. The sample records about 160,000 clones, around 85% being singletons.

The specimen was PBMCs. The TCR was taken from a boy younger than 10 in good health and CMV-seronegative. J is TRBJ2-7 and V is TRBV27; D perhaps matches TRBD2 (5 bases). The CDR3 region is CASRTVVRGRMGEQYF. The CDR3 region has the DNA TGTGCCAGCAGGACGGTCGTACGGGGAAGGATGGGCGAGCAGTACTTC.